The entry below describes one T cell receptor beta chain. The specificity of this receptor is unknown. One base away there is no much larger clone; base qualities are not given. The instrument given in TCRdb is Illumina HiSeq 1500. TCRdb handled the public reads itself, with Q25 trimming in fastp and clone calling in MiXCR, and kept productive beta chains. Each CDR3 protein gets just one entry, which takes the most common genes and DNA from the rows behind it. The sample contains hundreds of thousands of distinct CDR3 sequences, roughly a tenth of them found a single time. The ten largest clones represent over 2.5% of the sample. The data originate from a study of T cell repertoires in cytomegalovirus infection (dated 2019 in TCRdb). Some background on the complete study: Donor HLA type was relevant to the analysis, as public TCR beta signatures indicated carriage of CMV infection together with the matching HLA type. The research as a whole found: Carriers of CMV infection plus the relevant HLA type were discriminated by the cumulative frequency of public TCR beta family members in the study cohort and in an independent roughly 370-donor cohort. In the ex vivo response, HLA-C-restricted CMV-specific TCR beta clonotypes were dominant, and in two of eight donors the single most frequent clonotype came from this HLA-C-restricted group.

Reading from cysteine to phenylalanine, the CDR3 counts 15 amino acids. Just the 45-base CDR3 DNA is kept, in frame starting at base 1. V drops 6 bases and J drops 7 bases, leaving 22 bases in between. Sequences SNHLY (CDR1) and FYNNEI (CDR2) are obtained from the germline V gene. The sample comprised PBMCs. The sequence is built from TRBV2 and TRBJ2-7; perhaps TRBD1 is the D gene, with 6 bases matching. This receptor was identified in a human donor in good health (CMV status not recorded). Some clones in this sample may be carry-over from other donors' samples. The bases read TGTGCCAGCAGGCTCGGGTGGGACACAGGTTCTGAGCAGTACTTC. Its translation is CASRLGWDTGSEQYF.